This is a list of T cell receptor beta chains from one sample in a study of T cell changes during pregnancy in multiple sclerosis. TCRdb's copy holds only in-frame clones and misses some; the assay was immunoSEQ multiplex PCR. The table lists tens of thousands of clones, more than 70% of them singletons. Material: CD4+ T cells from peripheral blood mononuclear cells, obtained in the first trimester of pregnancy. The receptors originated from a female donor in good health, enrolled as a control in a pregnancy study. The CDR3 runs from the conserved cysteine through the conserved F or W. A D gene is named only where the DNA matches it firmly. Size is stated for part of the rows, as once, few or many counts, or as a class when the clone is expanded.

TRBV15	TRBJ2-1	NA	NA	CATSRDKVAQYNEQFF	TGTGCCACCAGCAGAGATAAAGTGGCACAATACAATGAGCAGTTCTTC
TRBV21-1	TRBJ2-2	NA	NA	CASSASAEGAPNTGELFF	TGTGCCAGCAGCGCCTCGGCTGAGGGGGCCCCGAACACCGGGGAGCTGTTTTTT
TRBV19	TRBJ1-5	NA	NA	CASKAGVHDRRYSNQPQHF	TGTGCCAGTAAGGCGGGAGTTCACGACAGGCGTTATAGCAATCAGCCCCAGCATTTT
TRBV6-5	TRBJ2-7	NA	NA	CASSYSLVGLYEQYF	TGTGCCAGCAGTTACTCTTTGGTGGGACTCTACGAGCAGTACTTC
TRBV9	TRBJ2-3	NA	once	CASSVLPTDTQYF	TGTGCCAGCAGCGTCCTCCCCACAGATACGCAGTATTTT
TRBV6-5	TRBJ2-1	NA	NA	CASSYKGINEQFF	TGTGCCAGCAGTTACAAGGGGATCAATGAGCAGTTCTTC
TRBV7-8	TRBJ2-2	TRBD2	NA	CASSSRTSGGTNTGELFF	TGTGCCAGCAGCTCACGGACTAGCGGGGGGACGAACACCGGGGAGCTGTTTTTT
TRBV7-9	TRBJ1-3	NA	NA	CASSLDSNSGNTIYF	TGTGCCAGCAGCTTAGATAGTAACTCTGGAAACACCATATATTTT
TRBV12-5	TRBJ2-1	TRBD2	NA	CASGLGVRGGLYNEQFF	TGTGCTAGTGGTTTAGGGGTACGGGGGGGACTGTACAATGAGCAGTTCTTC
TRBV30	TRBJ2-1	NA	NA	CAWTVGGVSYNEQFF	TGTGCCTGGACAGTTGGCGGGGTATCGTACAATGAGCAGTTCTTC
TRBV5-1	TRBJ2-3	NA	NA	CASSFDLRGTDTQYF	TGCGCCAGCAGTTTCGACCTCCGGGGTACAGATACGCAGTATTTT
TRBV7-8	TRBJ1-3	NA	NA	CASSPPAGSGNTIYF	TGTGCCAGCAGCCCCCCTGCAGGCTCTGGAAACACCATATATTTT
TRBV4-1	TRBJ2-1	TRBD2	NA	CASTPQLAGLYNEQFF	TGCGCCAGCACCCCACAGCTAGCGGGATTATACAATGAGCAGTTCTTC
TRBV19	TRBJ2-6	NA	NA	CASSIDRSGLKSSGANVLTF	TGTGCCAGTAGTATAGATAGGTCGGGTCTCAAGAGCTCTGGGGCCAACGTCCTGACTTTC
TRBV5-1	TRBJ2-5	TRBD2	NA	CASTPAGPSGATQYF	TGCGCCAGCACCCCGGCGGGGCCTAGCGGGGCGACCCAGTACTTC
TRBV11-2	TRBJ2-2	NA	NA	CASTSLAQGGGGLFF	TGTGCCAGCACCTCCCTCGCACAGGGCGGCGGCGGGCTGTTTTTT
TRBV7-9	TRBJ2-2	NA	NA	CASSFTGTTNTGELFF	TGTGCCAGCAGCTTTACCGGGACAACGAACACCGGGGAGCTGTTTTTT
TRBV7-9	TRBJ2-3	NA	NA	CASNTGEDTQYF	TGTGCCAGCAACACCGGAGAAGATACGCAGTATTTT
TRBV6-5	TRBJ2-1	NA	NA	CASRNTGASGEQFF	TGTGCCAGCAGAAATACAGGGGCTAGCGGGGAGCAGTTCTTC
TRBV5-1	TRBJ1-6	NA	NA	CASSLDLGHNSPLHF	TGCGCCAGCAGCTTGGACTTGGGGCATAATTCACCCCTCCACTTT
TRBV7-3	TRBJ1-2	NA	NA	CASSDWDTDNYGYTF	TGTGCCAGCAGCGATTGGGACACCGATAACTATGGCTACACCTTC
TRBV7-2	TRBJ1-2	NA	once	CASSLIDSYGYTF	TGTGCCAGCAGCTTAATAGACAGTTATGGCTACACCTTC
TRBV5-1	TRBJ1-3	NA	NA	CASSERQQSSGNTIYF	TGCGCCAGCAGCGAACGACAACAGAGCTCTGGAAACACCATATATTTT
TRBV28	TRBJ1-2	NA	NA	CASVTGVNYGYTF	TGTGCCAGCGTGACAGGAGTTAACTATGGCTACACCTTC
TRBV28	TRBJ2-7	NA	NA	CASSPGAYEQYF	TGTGCCAGCAGTCCGGGAGCCTACGAGCAGTACTTC
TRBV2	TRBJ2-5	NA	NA	CASKLVQQETQYF	TGTGCCAGCAAATTAGTCCAACAAGAGACCCAGTACTTC
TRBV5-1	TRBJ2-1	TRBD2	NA	CASSLRGLSSYNEQFF	TGCGCCAGCAGCTTGAGGGGACTAAGCTCCTACAATGAGCAGTTCTTC